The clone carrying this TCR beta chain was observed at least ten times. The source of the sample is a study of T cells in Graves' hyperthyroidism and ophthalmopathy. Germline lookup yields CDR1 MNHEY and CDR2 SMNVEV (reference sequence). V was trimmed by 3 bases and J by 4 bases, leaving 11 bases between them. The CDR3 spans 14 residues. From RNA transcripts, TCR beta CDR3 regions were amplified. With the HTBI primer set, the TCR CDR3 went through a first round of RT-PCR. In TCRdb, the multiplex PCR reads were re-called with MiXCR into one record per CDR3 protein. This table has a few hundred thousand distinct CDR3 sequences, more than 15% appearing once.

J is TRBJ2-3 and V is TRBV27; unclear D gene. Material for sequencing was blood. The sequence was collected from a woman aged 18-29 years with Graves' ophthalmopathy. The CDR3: CASSFPGLADTQYF. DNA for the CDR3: TGTGCCAGCAGTTTCCCGGGTTTAGCAGATACGCAGTATTTT.